A single T cell receptor (beta chain) is shown here with its context. Its target antigen remains unknown. No per-base quality is available; no much larger clone lies one base away. For the CD8 naive samples, CD45RO-negative cells were positively selected for CCR7, yielding a CD45RA+CCR7+ population from which TemRA cells were excluded. Healthy HIV-negative adults with no recently reported acute infections or vaccinations were included as donors. Only Caucasian adults living in Nashville, Tennessee, USA were represented among the donors. After blood collection by leukapheresis, PBMCs were isolated using Ficoll-Histopaque density gradient centrifugation and then cryopreserved in the vapor phase of liquid nitrogen. Analytical flow cytometry was used to check the purity and quantity of each magnetically sorted T cell population. Each sorted fraction had its genomic DNA isolated and then quantified by UV absorbance on a Nanodrop 2000c.

This record comes from a study of shared clonotypes between healthy human individuals (dated by TCRdb to 2018 to 2021). As for the study more broadly: The cohort comprised a couple of women and a few men aged 18 to 49 years. Each donor's leukapheresis produced roughly between roughly 0.85 and 9.5 billion PBMCs. Libraries were prepared and TCR repertoires were sequenced by different laboratories using diverse techniques, in order to increase sequencing depth and limit assay-specific biases. Per donor, three plates each were used for CD4 naive and CD4 memory, two for CD8 naive, and one for CD8 memory. The study deeply sequenced blood TCR repertoires of five healthy adults to estimate repertoire size and the extent of clonotype sharing between individuals. Here is what the overall study found, with its caveats: Sampling was restricted to blood, and TCR repertoires in tissues likely differ from the TCR repertoires found in blood. Rarefaction of sorted-subset datasets indicated incomplete sequencing despite the large sequencing depth. Because the study included only a small number of donors, the genetic and exposure-history diversity represented was limited. Estimated clonotype richness was generally larger for naive than for memory subsets. Sharing across a few donors was observed for approximately 5% of naive CD4, 3% to 3.5% of naive CD8, 2.3% of memory CD4, and roughly 0.4% of memory CD8 clonotypes. Pairwise subsampling led to the expectation that sequencing depth would affect the degree of clonotype sharing among donors. Compared with non-shared clonotypes, clonotypes shared by all four sorted-subset donors had higher generation probabilities.

Using the deep immunoSEQ assay, multiplex PCR amplified TCR CDR3 regions from genomic DNA. For each cell subset, the extracted genomic DNA was distributed evenly across all wells of several immunoSEQ 96-well plates, and each plate served as one replicate. For sorted subsets, about 220 ng of genomic DNA, equivalent to around 29,000 T cell genomes, went into each replicate PCR. Purified libraries were measured with a Qubit 3.0 fluorometer, size-checked on a Bioanalyzer 2100, and measured again with the KAPA Library Quantification kit. A separate single-read 150-cycle Illumina NextSeq 550 flow cell was used to sequence each immunoSEQ 96-well plate. As for the original processing: Because only junctional sequences without quality scores were contained in the immunoSEQ output, filtering matching that applied to full-length reads could not be performed. To assign V/J genes and CDR3, sequences were annotated against IMGT germline references using PyIR, a Python wrapper for IgBLAST v1.9. Reads were removed for weak V/J assignments (E-value above 1e-6), missing CDR3, stop codons, out-of-frame junctions, or ambiguous translated residues. V3J clonotypes were defined as sequences sharing the same inferred V gene, J gene, and CDR3 amino acid sequence. Percentage overlap between repertoires was calculated by dividing the number of shared unique clonotypes by the size of the smaller repertoire. Three approaches were used to assess repertoire richness: RTK rarefaction, the Chao1 estimator, and Recon v2.1 estimates of unobserved clonotypes. Generation probabilities were computed with OLGA for all TCRbeta clonotypes obtained by the gDNA method from four donors. As stored in TCRdb, this immuneACCESS dataset retains in-frame rearrangements with V and J assigned. A fraction of the clones does not appear; measured against another copy, unresolved V genes explain less than half of the discrepancy, and the remainder lacks a known reason. V, J and clone size are those of that table, while D and trimming were read from the DNA. The sample includes roughly 2,000,000 clones, with approximately 94% observed a single time. The ten largest clonotypes hold less than 1.5% of the sample.

CDR1 and CDR2, per the germline V gene, are MNHEY and SVGAGI. From the cysteine up to the phenylalanine, the CDR3 has a length of 15 residues. The retained sequence is limited to the CDR3, 45 bases, with the frame set at the first base. Trimming leaves V shorter by 6 bases and J shorter by 2 bases, with the junction holding 7 bases beyond the gene matches. In this chain, TRBV6-5 is recombined with TRBJ2-1; TRBD1 agrees with 7 junctional bases. This TCR derives from a young man in good health. Sequencing was performed on naive CD8+ T cells sorted from blood. The sample's cell subset or site label is to be understood as: CD45RA+CCR7+. The CDR3 has the sequence CASSRRQGPYNEQFF. Read as DNA, the sequence is TGTGCCAGCAGCCGCAGACAGGGTCCCTACAATGAGCAGTTCTTC.